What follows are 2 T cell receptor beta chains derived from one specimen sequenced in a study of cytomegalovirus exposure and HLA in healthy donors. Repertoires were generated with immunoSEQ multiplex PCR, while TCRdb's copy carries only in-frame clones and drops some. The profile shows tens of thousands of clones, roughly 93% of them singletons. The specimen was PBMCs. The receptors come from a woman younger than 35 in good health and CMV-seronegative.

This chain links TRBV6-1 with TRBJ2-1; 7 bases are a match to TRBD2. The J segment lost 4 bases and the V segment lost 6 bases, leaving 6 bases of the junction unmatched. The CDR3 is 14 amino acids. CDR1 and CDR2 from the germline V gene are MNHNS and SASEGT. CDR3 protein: CASSGSGIYNEQFF. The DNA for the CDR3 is TGTGCCAGCAGCGGGAGCGGGATATACAATGAGCAGTTCTTC.

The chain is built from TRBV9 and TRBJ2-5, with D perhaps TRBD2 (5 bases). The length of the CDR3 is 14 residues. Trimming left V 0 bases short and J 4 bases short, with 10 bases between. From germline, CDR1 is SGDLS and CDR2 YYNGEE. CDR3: CASSVGQGRETQYF. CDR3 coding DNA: TGTGCCAGCAGCGTAGGACAAGGGAGAGAGACCCAGTACTTC.